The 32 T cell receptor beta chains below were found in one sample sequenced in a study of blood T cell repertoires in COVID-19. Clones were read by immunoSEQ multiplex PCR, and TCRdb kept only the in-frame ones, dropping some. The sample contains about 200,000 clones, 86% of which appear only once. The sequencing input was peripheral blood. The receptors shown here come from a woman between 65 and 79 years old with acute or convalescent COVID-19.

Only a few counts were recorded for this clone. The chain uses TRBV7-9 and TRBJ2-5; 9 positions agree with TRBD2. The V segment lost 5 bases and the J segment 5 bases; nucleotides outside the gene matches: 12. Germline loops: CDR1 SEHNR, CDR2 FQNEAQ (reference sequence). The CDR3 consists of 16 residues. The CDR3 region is CASSPSWREGPETQYF. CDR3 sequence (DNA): TGTGCCAGCAGCCCGAGCTGGCGGGAGGGCCCCGAGACCCAGTACTTC.

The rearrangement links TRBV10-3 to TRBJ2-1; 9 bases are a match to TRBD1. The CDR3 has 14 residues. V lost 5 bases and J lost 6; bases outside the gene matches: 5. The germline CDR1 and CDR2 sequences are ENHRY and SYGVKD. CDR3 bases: TGTGCCATCAGTCGGGACAGGGTGGTCAATGAGCAGTTCTTC. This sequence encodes CAISRDRVVNEQFF.

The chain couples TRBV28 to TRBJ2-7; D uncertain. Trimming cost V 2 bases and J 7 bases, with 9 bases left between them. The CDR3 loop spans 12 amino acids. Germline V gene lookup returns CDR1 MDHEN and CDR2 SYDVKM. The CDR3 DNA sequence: TGTGCCAGCAGTTTAAGCCGCAGGGAGCAGTACTTC. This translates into CASSLSRREQYF.

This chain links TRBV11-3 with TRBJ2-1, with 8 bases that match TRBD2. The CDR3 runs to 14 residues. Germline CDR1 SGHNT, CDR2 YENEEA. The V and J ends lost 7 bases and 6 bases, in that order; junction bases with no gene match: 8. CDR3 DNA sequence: TGTGCCAGCACCCGGGGGGGGACCGGCAATGAGCAGTTCTTC. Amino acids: CASTRGGTGNEQFF.

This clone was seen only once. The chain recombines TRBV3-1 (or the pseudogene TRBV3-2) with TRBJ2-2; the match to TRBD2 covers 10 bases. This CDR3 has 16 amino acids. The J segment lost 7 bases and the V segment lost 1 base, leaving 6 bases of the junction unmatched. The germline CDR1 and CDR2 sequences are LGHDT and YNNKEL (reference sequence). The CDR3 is CASSQVASGGNGELFF. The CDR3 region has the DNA TGTGCCAGCAGCCAAGTCGCTAGCGGGGGTAACGGGGAGCTGTTTTTT.

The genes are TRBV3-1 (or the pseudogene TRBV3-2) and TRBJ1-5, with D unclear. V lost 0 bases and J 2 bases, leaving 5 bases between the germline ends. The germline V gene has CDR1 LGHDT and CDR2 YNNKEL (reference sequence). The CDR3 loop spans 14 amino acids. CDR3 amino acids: CASSQDIGNQPQHF. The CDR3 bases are TGTGCCAGCAGCCAAGATATTGGCAATCAGCCCCAGCATTTT.

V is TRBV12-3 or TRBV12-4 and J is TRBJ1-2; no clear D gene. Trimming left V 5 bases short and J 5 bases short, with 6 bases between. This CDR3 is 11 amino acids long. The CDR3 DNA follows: TGTGCCAGCAGTCTGGCTTATGGCTACACCTTC. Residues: CASSLAYGYTF.

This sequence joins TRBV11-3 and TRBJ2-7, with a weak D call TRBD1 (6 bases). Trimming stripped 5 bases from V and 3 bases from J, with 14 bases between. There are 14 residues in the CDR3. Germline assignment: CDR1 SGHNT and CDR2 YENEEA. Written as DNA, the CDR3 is TGTGCCAGCAGCGACAGAAGGGGGAACTACGAGCAGTACTTC. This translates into CASSDRRGNYEQYF. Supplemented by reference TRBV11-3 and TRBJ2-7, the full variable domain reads EAGVVQSPRYKIIEKKQPVAFWCNPISGHNTLYWYLQNLGQGPELLIRYENEEAVDDSQLPKDRFSAERLKGVDSTLKIQPAELGDSAVYLCASSDRRGNYEQYFGPGTRLTVT.

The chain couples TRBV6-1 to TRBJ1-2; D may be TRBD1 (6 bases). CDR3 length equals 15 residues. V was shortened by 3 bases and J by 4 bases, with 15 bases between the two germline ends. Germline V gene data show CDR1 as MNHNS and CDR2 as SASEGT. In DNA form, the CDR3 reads TGTGCCAGCAGTGAGGGGCAGGGGAGACGCTATGGCTACACCTTC. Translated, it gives CASSEGQGRRYGYTF.

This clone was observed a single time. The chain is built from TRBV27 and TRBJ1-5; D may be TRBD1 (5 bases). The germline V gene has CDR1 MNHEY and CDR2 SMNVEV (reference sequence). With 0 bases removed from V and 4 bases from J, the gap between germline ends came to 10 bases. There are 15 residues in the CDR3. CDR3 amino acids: CASSLSSGWNQPQHF. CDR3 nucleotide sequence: TGTGCCAGCAGTTTATCTTCAGGGTGGAATCAGCCCCAGCATTTT.

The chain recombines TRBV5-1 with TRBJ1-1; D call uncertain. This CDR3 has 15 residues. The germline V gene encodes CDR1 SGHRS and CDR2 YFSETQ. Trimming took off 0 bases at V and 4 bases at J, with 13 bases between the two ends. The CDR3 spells CASSLEPSRSTEAFF. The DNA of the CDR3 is TGCGCCAGCAGCTTGGAGCCAAGTCGGAGCACTGAAGCTTTCTTT.

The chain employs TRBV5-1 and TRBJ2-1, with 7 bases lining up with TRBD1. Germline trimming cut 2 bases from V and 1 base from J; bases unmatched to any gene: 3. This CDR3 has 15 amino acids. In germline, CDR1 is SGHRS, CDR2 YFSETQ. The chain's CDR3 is CASSLGQVSYNEQFF. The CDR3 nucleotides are TGCGCCAGCAGCTTAGGACAGGTATCCTACAATGAGCAGTTCTTC.

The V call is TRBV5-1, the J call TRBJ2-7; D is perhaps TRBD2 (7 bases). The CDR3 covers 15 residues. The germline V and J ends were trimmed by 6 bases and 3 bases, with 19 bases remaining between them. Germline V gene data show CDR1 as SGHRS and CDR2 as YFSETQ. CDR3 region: CASTFTGGNGYEQYF. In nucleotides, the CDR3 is TGCGCCAGCACTTTCACGGGGGGCAACGGCTACGAGCAGTACTTC.

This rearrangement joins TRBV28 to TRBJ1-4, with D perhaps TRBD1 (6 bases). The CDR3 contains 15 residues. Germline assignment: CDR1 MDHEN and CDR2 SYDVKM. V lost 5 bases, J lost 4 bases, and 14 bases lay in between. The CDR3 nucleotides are TGTGCCAGCAGTCGAGCGGGGGCCGGTAATGAAAAACTGTTTTTT. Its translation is CASSRAGAGNEKLFF.

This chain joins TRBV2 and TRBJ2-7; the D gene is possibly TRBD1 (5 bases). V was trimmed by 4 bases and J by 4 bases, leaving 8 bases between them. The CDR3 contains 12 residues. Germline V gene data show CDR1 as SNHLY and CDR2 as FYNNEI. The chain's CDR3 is CASSANRYEQYF. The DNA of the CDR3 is TGTGCCAGCAGTGCCAACAGGTACGAGCAGTACTTC.

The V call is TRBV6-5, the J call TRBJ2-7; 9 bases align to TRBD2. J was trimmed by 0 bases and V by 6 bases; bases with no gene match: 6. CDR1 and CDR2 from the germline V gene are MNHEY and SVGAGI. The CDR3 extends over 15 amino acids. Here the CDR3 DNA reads TGTGCCAGCAGCGTAGCGGGAGAGGGCTCCTACGAGCAGTACTTC. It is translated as CASSVAGEGSYEQYF.

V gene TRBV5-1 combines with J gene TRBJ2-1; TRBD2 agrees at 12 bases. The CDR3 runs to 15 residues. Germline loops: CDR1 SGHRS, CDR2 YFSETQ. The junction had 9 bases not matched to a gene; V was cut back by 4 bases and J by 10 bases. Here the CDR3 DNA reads TGCGCCAGCAGCACTACTAGCGGGGGGCCTGTGGAGCAGTTCTTC. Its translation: CASSTTSGGPVEQFF. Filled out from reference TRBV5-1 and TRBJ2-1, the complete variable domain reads KAGVTQTPRYLIKTRGQQVTLSCSPISGHRSVSWYQQTPGQGLQFLFEYFSETQRNKGNFPGRFSGRQFSNSRSEMNVSTLELGDSALYLCASSTTSGGPVEQFFGPGTRLTVL.

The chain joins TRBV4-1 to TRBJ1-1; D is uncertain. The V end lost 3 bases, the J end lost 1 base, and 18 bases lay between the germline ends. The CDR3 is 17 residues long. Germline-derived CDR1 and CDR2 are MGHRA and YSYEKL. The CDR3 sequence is CASSHLLTLGENTEAFF. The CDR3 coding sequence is TGCGCCAGCAGCCACCTATTGACGTTGGGAGAGAACACTGAAGCTTTCTTT.

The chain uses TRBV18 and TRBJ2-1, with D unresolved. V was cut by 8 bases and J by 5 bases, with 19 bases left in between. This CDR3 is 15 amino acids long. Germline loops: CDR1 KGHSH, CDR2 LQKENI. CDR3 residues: CASVTLVARHNEQFF. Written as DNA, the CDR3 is TGTGCCAGCGTCACCCTAGTGGCGAGGCACAATGAGCAGTTCTTC.

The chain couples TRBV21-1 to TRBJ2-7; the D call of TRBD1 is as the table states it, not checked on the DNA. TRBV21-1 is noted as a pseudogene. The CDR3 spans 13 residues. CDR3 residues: CAIPGTGDHEQYF. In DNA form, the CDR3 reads TGTGCCATCCCCGGGACAGGGGACCACGAGCAGTACTTC.

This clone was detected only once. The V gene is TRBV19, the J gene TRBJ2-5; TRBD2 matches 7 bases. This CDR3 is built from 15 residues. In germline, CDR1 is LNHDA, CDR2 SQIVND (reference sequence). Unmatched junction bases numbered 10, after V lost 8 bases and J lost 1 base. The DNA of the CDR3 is TGTGCCAGTCGAACTAGCGATATGTTCCAAGAGACCCAGTACTTC. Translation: CASRTSDMFQETQYF.

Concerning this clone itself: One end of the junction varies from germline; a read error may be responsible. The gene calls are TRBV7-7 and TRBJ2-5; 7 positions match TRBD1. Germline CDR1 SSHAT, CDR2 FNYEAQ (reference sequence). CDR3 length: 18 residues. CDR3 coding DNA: TGTGCTAGCAGCCCCGAGGGTGGGGACAGTGGCACTCAAGAGACCCAGTACTTC. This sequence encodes CASSPEGGDSGTQETQYF.

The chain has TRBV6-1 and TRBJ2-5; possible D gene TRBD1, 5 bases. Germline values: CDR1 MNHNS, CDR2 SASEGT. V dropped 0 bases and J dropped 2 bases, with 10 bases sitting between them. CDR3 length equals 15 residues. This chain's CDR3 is CASSEAWGRQETQYF. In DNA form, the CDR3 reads TGTGCCAGCAGTGAAGCGTGGGGCAGGCAAGAGACCCAGTACTTC.

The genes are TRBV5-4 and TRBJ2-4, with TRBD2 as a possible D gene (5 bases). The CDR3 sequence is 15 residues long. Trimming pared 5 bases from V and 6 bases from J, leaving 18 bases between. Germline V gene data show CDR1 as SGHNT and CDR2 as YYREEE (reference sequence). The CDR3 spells CASSFPAPEGNIQYF. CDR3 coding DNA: TGTGCCAGCAGTTTCCCGGCCCCAGAGGGAAACATTCAGTACTTC.

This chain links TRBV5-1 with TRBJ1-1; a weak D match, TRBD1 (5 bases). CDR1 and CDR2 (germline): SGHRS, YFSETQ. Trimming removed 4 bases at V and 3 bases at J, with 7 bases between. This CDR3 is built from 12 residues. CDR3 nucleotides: TGCGCCAGCAGCAGGGGTGACACTGAAGCTTTCTTT. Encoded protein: CASSRGDTEAFF.

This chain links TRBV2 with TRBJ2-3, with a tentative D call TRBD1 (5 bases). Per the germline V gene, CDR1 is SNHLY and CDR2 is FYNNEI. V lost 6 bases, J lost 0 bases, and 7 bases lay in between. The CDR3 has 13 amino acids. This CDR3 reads CASRQASTDTQYF. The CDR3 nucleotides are TGTGCCAGCAGACAGGCTAGCACAGATACGCAGTATTTT. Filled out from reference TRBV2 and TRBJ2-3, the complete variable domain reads EPEVTQTPSHQVTQMGQEVILRCVPISNHLYFYWYRQILGQKVEFLVSFYNNEISEKSEIFDDQFSVERPDGSNFTLKIRSTKLEDSAMYFCASRQASTDTQYFGPGTRLTVL.

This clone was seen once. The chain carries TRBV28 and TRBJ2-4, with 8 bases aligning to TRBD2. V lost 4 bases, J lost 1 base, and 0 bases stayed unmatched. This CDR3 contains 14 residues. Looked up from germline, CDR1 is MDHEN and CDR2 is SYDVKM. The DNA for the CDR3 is TGTGCCAGCAGTTCGGGGGGGGCCAAAAACATTCAGTACTTC. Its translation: CASSSGGAKNIQYF.

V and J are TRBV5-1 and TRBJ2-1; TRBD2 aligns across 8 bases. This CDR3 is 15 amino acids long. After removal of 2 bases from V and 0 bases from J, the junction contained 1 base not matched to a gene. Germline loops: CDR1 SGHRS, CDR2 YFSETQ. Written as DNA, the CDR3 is TGCGCCAGCAGCTTCGGGGGGGCCTCCTACAATGAGCAGTTCTTC. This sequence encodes CASSFGGASYNEQFF.

The CDR3 here is CASSFGLPDTQYF. CDR3 coding DNA: TGTGCCAGCAGTTTTGGGCTACCCGATACGCAGTATTTT. The V and J genes are TRBV12-3 or TRBV12-4 and TRBJ2-3; D gene ambiguous. CDR3 length: 13 residues. Trimming shortened V by 3 bases and J by 6 bases, and 10 bases separated the two germline ends.

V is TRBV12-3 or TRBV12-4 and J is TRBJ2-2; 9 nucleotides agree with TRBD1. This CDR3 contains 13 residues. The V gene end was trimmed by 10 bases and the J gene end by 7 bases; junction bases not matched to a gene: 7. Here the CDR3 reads CATRTGVGGELFF. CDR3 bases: TGTGCCACCAGGACAGGGGTAGGCGGGGAGCTGTTTTTT.

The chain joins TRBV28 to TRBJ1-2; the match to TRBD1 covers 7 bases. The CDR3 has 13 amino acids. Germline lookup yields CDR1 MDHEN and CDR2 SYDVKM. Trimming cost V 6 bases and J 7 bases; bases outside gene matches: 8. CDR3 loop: CASRRDRASGYTF. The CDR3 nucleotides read TGTGCCAGCAGACGCGACAGGGCCTCTGGCTACACCTTC.

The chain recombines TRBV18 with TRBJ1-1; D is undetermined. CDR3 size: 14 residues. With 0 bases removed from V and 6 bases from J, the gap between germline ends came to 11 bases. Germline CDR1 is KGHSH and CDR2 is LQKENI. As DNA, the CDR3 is TGTGCCAGCTCACCACCAGGCCGAGGGCCTGAAGCTTTCTTT. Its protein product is CASSPPGRGPEAFF.